This TCR beta chain comes out of a study of T cell responses to AZD1222 COVID-19 vaccine (TCRdb year 2021). Regarding the study in general: AZD1222 recipients whose second dose came at about 4 weeks and those whose second dose came at about 12 weeks were combined into one group, since spike-specific TCR depth and breadth did not differ between the two schedules. TCR sequencing covered roughly 230 trial participants: 200 to 210 given two doses of AZD1222 and about 26 given two doses of MenACWY control vaccine. Enrollment into the trials was organized by age into subgroups of 18-55, 56-69 and 70-plus years, and those subgroups contained roughly 150, 30 and 60 TCR-sequenced participants, respectively. The full study reports these points: Because no day 14 peak-response samples were available, the repertoires could be characterized only after the peak T cell response. Conclusions about previously exposed vaccinees were limited because only six AZD1222 recipients were SARS-CoV-2 seropositive at baseline. In the small 56-69-year group, the increase in depth fell short of significance, most likely because of low power. Reportedly, close to half of the unique spike-specific TCRs recognized epitopes lying outside the regions that are mutated in the B.1.351 and B.1.1.7 variants. Participants were mostly white British and included more females than males, and it was suggested by the authors that clonal diversity may have been underestimated. After two AZD1222 doses, spike-specific TCR breadth and depth were significantly higher than at day 0 and than in MenACWY recipients. CD4 TCRs associated with the vaccine covered the entire spike protein, and the dominant responses were in regions 160-218 and 743-854.

The germline V gene supplies CDR1 LGHNA and CDR2 YNFKEQ. The CDR3, from cysteine to phenylalanine, totals 13 residues. The only DNA kept is the CDR3, 39 bases in frame from the first base. The junction carries 4 bases between V and J, which are trimmed by 3 bases and 1 base respectively. Details on this clone: This receptor's antigen is unknown. Base qualities are not recorded, but no much larger clone differs from it by a single base.

The CDR3 regions of human TCRbeta chains were analyzed by immunosequencing. For the original study's pipeline: Repertoire TCRs were matched against a reference library of SARS-CoV-2-specific TCRs generated with the MIRA antigen-specificity platform. Breadth was defined as the fraction of unique TCRs that were SARS-CoV-2-associated, and depth was defined as the fraction of total T cells that were SARS-CoV-2-associated. Each spike-specific TCR was assigned to its reactive spike region and to a CD4 or CD8 class using the MIRA data. Log10-transformed breadth and depth values were compared by one-way ANOVA with Sidak's multiple comparisons tests. TCRdb provides this immuneACCESS table in a form limited to in-frame rearrangements. Some clones are lacking; in checked studies, under half of them reflect an unresolved V gene, and why the rest are absent is not known. V and J calls and clone size are copied from that table; D and trimming were computed from the DNA. Present in this sample are approximately 130,000 clones, roughly 93% of which were seen just once. The ten biggest clones cover approximately 3.1% of the sample.

The time point label on this specimen signifies: baseline before first vaccination. Samples from vaccinated people were obtained from the UK trials COV001 and COV002, which included a single-blind randomized controlled phase 2/3 trial of AZD1222 (ChAdOx1 nCoV-19) in healthy adults. For TCRbeta chain sequencing, PBMC samples were collected from trial participants at day 0 and at day 28 after the second dose. The sequenced sample was peripheral blood, obtained on day 0 of AZD1222 vaccination. This clonotype was obtained from an adult in good health. The chain uses TRBV4-2 and TRBJ1-3; there is no confident call for the D gene. The encoded CDR3 is CASSQGSGNTIYF. The DNA reads as follows: TGTGCCAGCAGCCAGGGTTCTGGAAACACCATATATTTT.